This entry is about one TCR gamma chain. By sample share, this clone is medium-sized (0.01 to 0.1%). The antigen this receptor binds is unknown. No base quality values were provided; no much bigger clone lies one nucleotide off. For TCR sequencing, genomic DNA was taken from peripheral blood mononuclear cells isolated from both patients and controls. As controls, 23 healthy adult blood donors (median age 64 years; roughly twelve males and approximately 11 females) were included and were matched to patients for age and sex. This sample is part of a study of gamma delta lymphoproliferative disorders and STAT genes (dated by TCRdb to 2017 to 2018). For the wider study: The LymphoTrack Dx TCRG Assay was used to build gamma-chain libraries from a minimum of 50 ng of genomic DNA. Delta-chain libraries followed the EuroClonality-NGS working group standard operating procedure, because no corresponding Invivoscribe delta assay was available. The study profiled TCR gamma and delta CDR3 repertoires by deep sequencing in Tgammadelta lymphoproliferative disease patients and healthy controls, within a larger immunophenotypic and STAT-mutation study. To confirm results, a couple of gamma-chain samples and every delta-chain sample were sequenced twice. Broader findings and caveats from the paper: According to the authors, NGS specificity may be reduced at low frequencies, so whether leukemic clones are public or private needs confirmation. When whole repertoires were clustered, gamma repertoires from patients grouped apart from those of healthy controls, but delta repertoires did not separate between the groups. Nearly all major patient gamma and delta clonotypes were public, shared with at least one healthy donor; only a couple of gamma clonotypes were private to disease. Control T cells likely spanned varied maturation stages, while leukemic cells were skewed toward terminal effectors, potentially limiting patient-control comparisons.

Both library preparation methods relied on multiplex PCR with primers aimed at conserved V and J regions of the TCR genes. After purification and pooling, the amplicons were sequenced on an Illumina MiSeq platform. Regarding the original processing steps: V(D)J alignment, clonotype assembly and translation were performed with MiXCR, whereas functionality assessment and CDR3 repertoire analyses were performed with VDJtools. The IMGT definition of CDR3 was applied, and only productive sequences using functional genes were analyzed, with ORF genes and pseudogenes left out. A custom Python script was used to look across all patients and controls for identical amino acid CDR3s belonging to major clonotypes, meaning those with a frequency of >=5%. Clonotype frequencies in patients versus controls were compared with a one-sided non-parametric Wilcoxon test. Public reads were reanalyzed in TCRdb with CATT, and rows carrying the same DNA were merged afterwards. The V and J calls shown here were made by TCRdb, not taken from the authors' results. The sample has 4,000 to 4,500 gamma-chain clones on record, around 6.5% of them singletons. Around 37% of the sample rests with the top ten.

This TCR came from a human donor in good health. The sequenced sample consisted of blood.

The CDR3 has the sequence CATWPSKGSDWIKTF. The sequence in DNA is TGTGCCACCTGGCCGTCTAAAGGTAGTGATTGGATCAAGACGTTT. The rearrangement joined TRGV2 to TRGJP2. TCRdb gives no J gene; it was assigned here by matching the DNA to germline. Ends trimmed: V by 6 bases, J by 3 bases; bases unmatched to a gene: 10. Reading the germline V gene gives CDR1 EGSNGY and CDR2 YDSYNSKV. Counted from cysteine to phenylalanine, this CDR3 has 15 amino acids. CDR3 DNA only is kept here, 45 bases in frame from base 1.